Presented here are 18 T cell receptor beta chains from one specimen sequenced in a study of blood T cell repertoires in COVID-19. Some clones are missing from TCRdb's copy, which holds only in-frame ones; the method was immunoSEQ multiplex PCR. The sample consists of 130,000 to 150,000 clones, approximately 89% of them appearing once. The sequenced sample consisted of peripheral blood. The origin of the receptors is a woman between 45 and 65 years old with acute or convalescent COVID-19.

Written as DNA, the CDR3 is TGTGCCAGCAGTTGGGGGACAGACCCCACCGGGGAGCTGTTTTTT. Encoded protein: CASSWGTDPTGELFF. V is TRBV6-1 and J is TRBJ2-2, with 7 bases fitting TRBD1. V shed 5 bases and J 4 bases; nucleotides not matched to a gene: 7. Germline assignment: CDR1 MNHNS and CDR2 SASEGT. CDR3 length: 15 amino acids.

This chain connects TRBV19 to TRBJ2-6, with TRBD1 matching over 7 bases. The CDR3 is 15 amino acids. The germline gives CDR1 LNHDA, CDR2 SQIVND (reference sequence). The J segment lost 4 bases and the V segment lost 7 bases, leaving 7 bases of the junction unmatched. In nucleotides, the CDR3 is TGTGCCAGTATGGACAGGTCACCGGGGGCCAACGTCCTGACTTTC. It codes for CASMDRSPGANVLTF.

This chain uses TRBV15 with TRBJ1-5; maybe TRBD1 (5 bases). The CDR3 contains 17 residues. Germline CDR1 is LNHNV and CDR2 is YYDKDF (reference sequence). Trimming removed 0 bases at V and 2 bases at J, with 14 bases between. DNA for the CDR3: TGTGCCACCAGCAGAGATTTGGGCAGGGCGGGCAATCAGCCCCAGCATTTT. It is translated as CATSRDLGRAGNQPQHF. The full variable domain, with the rest looked up from reference TRBV15 and TRBJ1-5, is DAMVIQNPRYQVTQFGKPVTLSCSQTLNHNVMYWYQQKSSQAPKLLFHYYDKDFNNEADTPDNFQSRRPNTSFCFLDIRSPGLGDTAMYLCATSRDLGRAGNQPQHFGDGTRLSIL.

V usage is TRBV5-6 and J usage is TRBJ2-1, with TRBD1 identical over 8 bases. Per germline, CDR1 SGHDT and CDR2 YYEEEE. The CDR3 sequence is 16 residues long. The V segment lost 4 bases and the J segment 0 bases; nucleotides outside the gene matches: 6. DNA for the CDR3: TGTGCCAGCAGCACAGACAGGGGAAGCTCCTACAATGAGCAGTTCTTC. The encoded protein is CASSTDRGSSYNEQFF. Based on the CDR3 plus reference TRBV5-6 and TRBJ2-1, the full variable domain is DAGVTQSPTHLIKTRGQQVTLRCSPKSGHDTVSWYQQALGQGPQFIFQYYEEEERQRGNFPDRFSGHQFPNYSSELNVNALLLGDSALYLCASSTDRGSSYNEQFFGPGTRLTVL.

The chain links TRBV12-3 or TRBV12-4 to TRBJ2-1; D remains ambiguous. The CDR3 is made up of 11 amino acids. V gave up 5 bases and J gave up 8 bases, with 7 bases separating them. DNA of the CDR3: TGTGCCAGCAGTATATCCGATGAGCAGTTCTTC. Its translation: CASSISDEQFF.

This chain joins TRBV20-1 and TRBJ1-1; the D gene is possibly TRBD1 (6 bases). V dropped 3 bases and J dropped 0 bases, with 8 bases sitting between them. This CDR3 has 13 amino acids. The germline gives CDR1 DFQATT, CDR2 SNEGSKA (reference sequence). This chain's CDR3 is CSASGDMNTEAFF. CDR3 DNA: TGCAGTGCTAGTGGGGACATGAACACTGAAGCTTTCTTT.

This chain uses TRBV6-5 with TRBJ2-2; maybe TRBD1 (6 bases). V was trimmed by 5 bases and J by 1 base, leaving 8 bases between them. Germline-derived CDR1 and CDR2 are MNHEY and SVGAGI. This CDR3 region has 14 residues. The CDR3 region is CASSLRGNTGELFF. In DNA form, the CDR3 reads TGTGCCAGCAGTCTCAGGGGGAACACCGGGGAGCTGTTTTTT.

Notes on this clone: A read error may produce the germline difference seen at one junction end. The chain combines TRBV7-7 with TRBJ1-5; no definite D call. The germline gives CDR1 SSHAT, CDR2 FNYEAQ (reference sequence). The CDR3 is made up of 13 amino acids. The CDR3 DNA reads as TGTGCTAGCAGCCTGACGCGGGAAGGGCCCCAGCATTTT. As protein: CASSLTREGPQHF.

There are a few counts of this clone. The chain is built from TRBV6-5 and TRBJ2-7, with D possibly matching TRBD2 (5 bases). This CDR3 comprises 12 residues. Germline-derived CDR1 and CDR2 are MNHEY and SVGAGI. V shed 9 bases and J shed 7 bases, with 16 bases lying between them. The CDR3 spells CASSKGRGEQYF. DNA of the CDR3: TGTGCCAGTTCTAAGGGCCGGGGTGAGCAGTACTTC.

This clone was seen only a few times. The chain is built from TRBV5-6 and TRBJ1-2; D call uncertain. The CDR3 contains 12 residues. Germline CDR1 reads SGHDT; CDR2 reads YYEEEE. V dropped 2 bases and J dropped 12 bases, with 14 bases sitting between them. The CDR3 sequence is CASSFLSGWDTF. CDR3 nucleotide sequence: TGTGCCAGCAGCTTCTTATCAGGTTGGGACACCTTC. Variable domain in full (rest from reference TRBV5-6 and TRBJ1-2): DAGVTQSPTHLIKTRGQQVTLRCSPKSGHDTVSWYQQALGQGPQFIFQYYEEEERQRGNFPDRFSGHQFPNYSSELNVNALLLGDSALYLCASSFLSGWDTFGSGTRLTVV.

The count of this clone is one. The chain employs TRBV5-1 and TRBJ2-7; D possibly corresponds to TRBD1 (6 bases). The V end lost 4 bases, the J end lost 5 bases, and 10 bases lay between the germline ends. The CDR3 covers 12 residues. Per germline, CDR1 SGHRS and CDR2 YFSETQ. CDR3 nucleotides: TGCGCCAGCAGCCGACGACAGGACGAGCAGTACTTC. Residues: CASSRRQDEQYF.

V usage is TRBV20-1 and J usage is TRBJ1-2; possible D gene TRBD1, 5 bases. CDR1 DFQATT and CDR2 SNEGSKA come from the germline V gene (reference sequence). The CDR3 contains 11 residues. In DNA form, the CDR3 reads TGCAGGCCGGGGGGAAGGTATGGCTACACCTTC. This encodes CRPGGRYGYTF.

The V call is TRBV7-6, the J call TRBJ1-6, with 7 positions matching TRBD1. This CDR3 comprises 16 residues. With 6 bases clipped from V and 8 bases from J, the junction kept 13 bases outside the gene matches. Germline lookup yields CDR1 SGHVS and CDR2 FNYEAQ. The CDR3, as DNA: TGTGCCAGCAGGAAAGACAGGGATCCTTATGATTCACCCCTCCACTTT. Amino acid sequence: CASRKDRDPYDSPLHF.

A few counts support this clone. The chain carries TRBV19 and TRBJ2-7; 9 nucleotides match TRBD1. The CDR3 runs 15 residues. The germline V gene has CDR1 LNHDA and CDR2 SQIVND (reference sequence). The V segment lost 1 base and the J segment 5 bases; nucleotides outside the gene matches: 6. In DNA form, the CDR3 reads TGTGCCAGTAGTATAGTGGCGGGACAGGGCCACGAGCAGTACTTC. Translating gives CASSIVAGQGHEQYF.

About this clone: This same CDR3 is encoded by further DNA sequences in the sample. The chain employs TRBV5-1 and TRBJ1-5; 9 bases are a match to TRBD1. In germline, CDR1 is SGHRS, CDR2 YFSETQ. The CDR3 is 14 amino acids. V shed 4 bases, J shed 4 bases, and the junction held 3 bases outside the gene matches. The CDR3 reads CASSPGTGNQPQHF. CDR3 nucleotide sequence: TGCGCCAGCAGCCCTGGGACAGGGAATCAGCCCCAGCATTTT.

The chain recombines TRBV19 with TRBJ1-5; 7 nucleotides agree with TRBD1. Germline values: CDR1 LNHDA, CDR2 SQIVND (reference sequence). The CDR3 sequence is 12 residues long. The J segment lost 6 bases and the V segment lost 6 bases, leaving 2 bases of the junction unmatched. The CDR3 spells CASSPGGQPQHF. The CDR3 DNA follows: TGTGCCAGTAGCCCAGGGGGTCAGCCCCAGCATTTT.

The DNA of the CDR3 is TGTGCCACCAGTGATTCGACAACTGAAGCTTTCTTT. Encoded protein: CATSDSTTEAFF. The chain is built from TRBV24-1 and TRBJ1-1; no clear D. The CDR3 is 12 residues long. Deletions cut 2 bases from V and 5 bases from J, with 5 bases between. Germline CDR1 reads KGHDR; CDR2 reads SFDVKD.

The chain recombines TRBV9 with TRBJ1-1, with 9 bases lining up with TRBD1. With V trimmed by 2 bases and J by 9 bases, 2 bases remained unmatched. CDR3 length: 12 amino acids. CDR1 SGDLS and CDR2 YYNGEE come from the germline V gene. As DNA, the CDR3 is TGTGCCAGCAGCGTCGGGACAGGGAAAGCTTTCTTT. Amino acids: CASSVGTGKAFF.